The present T cell receptor (beta chain) was sequenced within a study of T cell responses to AZD1222 COVID-19 vaccine. This CDR3 spans 15 amino acids. Germline V gene sequence: CDR1 SGHDT, CDR2 YYEEEE. The V end lost 0 bases, the J end lost 9 bases, and 13 bases lay between the germline ends. Details on this clone: Its antigen is unidentified.

The study, taken as a whole, reports: At study baseline, merely about 6 AZD1222 recipients were seropositive. Scientists sampled the repertoires only once the peak T cell response had passed.

The repertoire was sequenced with immunoSEQ multiplex PCR; TCRdb's copy has only in-frame clones and lacks some. Of 130,000 to 150,000 clones listed, roughly 91% are singletons. The gene calls are TRBV5-6 and TRBJ1-6; D possibly corresponds to TRBD1 (5 bases). This sample comprised peripheral blood, obtained on day 0 of AZD1222 vaccination. This TCR was recovered from an adult in good health. CDR3 protein: CASSLVAGGSSPLHF. CDR3 coding DNA: TGTGCCAGCAGCTTGGTTGCCGGGGGAAGTTCACCCCTCCACTTT.